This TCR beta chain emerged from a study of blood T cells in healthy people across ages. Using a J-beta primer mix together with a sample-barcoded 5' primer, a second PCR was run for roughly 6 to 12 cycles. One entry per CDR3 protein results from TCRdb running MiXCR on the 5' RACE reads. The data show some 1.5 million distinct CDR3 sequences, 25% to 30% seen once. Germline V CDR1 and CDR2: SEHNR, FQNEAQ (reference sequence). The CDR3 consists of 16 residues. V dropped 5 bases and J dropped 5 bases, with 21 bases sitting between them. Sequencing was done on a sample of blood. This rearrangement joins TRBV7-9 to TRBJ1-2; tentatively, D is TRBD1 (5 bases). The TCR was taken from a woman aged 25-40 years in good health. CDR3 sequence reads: CASSEQWPGLGYGYTF. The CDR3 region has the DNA TGTGCCAGCAGCGAGCAGTGGCCGGGGCTCGGGTATGGCTACACCTTC.